This T cell receptor beta chain was identified during a study of molecular identifiers for immune sequencing clone quantification. As for the study in general: Replicate runs used RNA from about 19,000 or 110,000 naive CD8 cells, which was split five ways into aliquots, and four of those aliquots were then sequenced.

A remark on this clonotype: Its antigen is as yet unknown. The germline gene is not matched at one end of the junction; a read error may be the cause.

Using its own MiXCR run on the PCR reads, TCRdb lists one record per CDR3 protein. The sample shows 460,000 or so distinct CDR3 sequences, about 25% of them seen only once. Study-level results: Barcodes shared by identical TCR molecules could lead to underestimated sizes of highly expanded clones. Jurkat TCR RNA spiked in from one cell (amid roughly 970,000 naive cells) was reportedly detectable. Under 1% of molecules in naive cells, but over 99% of effector molecules, belonged to clones above 20 RNA copies.

The CDR3 runs to 13 residues. Per germline, CDR1 LGHNA and CDR2 YSLEER. The sample was naive CD8+ T cells from blood, with Jurkat cell RNA spiked in. Specified subset: FACS-sorted CD8+CD4-CCR7+CD45RA+ naive T cells. This clonotype originated in a human donor in good health. Some libraries in this study had Jurkat cell RNA spiked in. The rearrangement uses TRBV4-3 and TRBJ1-6, with D possibly TRBD1 on 5 matching bases. The CDR3 nucleotides read TGCGCCAGCCGCCAAGGGGCGGATTCCCCCCTCCACTTT. It is translated as CASRQGADSPLHF.